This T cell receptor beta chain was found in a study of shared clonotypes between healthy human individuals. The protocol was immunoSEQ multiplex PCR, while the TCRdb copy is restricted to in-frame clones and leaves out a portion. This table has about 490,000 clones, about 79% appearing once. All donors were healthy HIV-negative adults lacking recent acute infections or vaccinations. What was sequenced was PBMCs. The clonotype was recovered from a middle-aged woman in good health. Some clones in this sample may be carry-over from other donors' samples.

CDR3 region: CASSQALQQVIEQFF. CDR3 sequence (DNA): TGCGCCAGCAGCCAAGCCCTCCAGCAGGTTATCGAGCAGTTCTTC. The chain joins TRBV4-3 to TRBJ2-1; D gene uncertain. The length of the CDR3 is 15 residues. Germline V lookup: CDR1 LGHNA, CDR2 YSLEER. The V and J ends lost 1 base and 10 bases respectively, with 17 bases between them.